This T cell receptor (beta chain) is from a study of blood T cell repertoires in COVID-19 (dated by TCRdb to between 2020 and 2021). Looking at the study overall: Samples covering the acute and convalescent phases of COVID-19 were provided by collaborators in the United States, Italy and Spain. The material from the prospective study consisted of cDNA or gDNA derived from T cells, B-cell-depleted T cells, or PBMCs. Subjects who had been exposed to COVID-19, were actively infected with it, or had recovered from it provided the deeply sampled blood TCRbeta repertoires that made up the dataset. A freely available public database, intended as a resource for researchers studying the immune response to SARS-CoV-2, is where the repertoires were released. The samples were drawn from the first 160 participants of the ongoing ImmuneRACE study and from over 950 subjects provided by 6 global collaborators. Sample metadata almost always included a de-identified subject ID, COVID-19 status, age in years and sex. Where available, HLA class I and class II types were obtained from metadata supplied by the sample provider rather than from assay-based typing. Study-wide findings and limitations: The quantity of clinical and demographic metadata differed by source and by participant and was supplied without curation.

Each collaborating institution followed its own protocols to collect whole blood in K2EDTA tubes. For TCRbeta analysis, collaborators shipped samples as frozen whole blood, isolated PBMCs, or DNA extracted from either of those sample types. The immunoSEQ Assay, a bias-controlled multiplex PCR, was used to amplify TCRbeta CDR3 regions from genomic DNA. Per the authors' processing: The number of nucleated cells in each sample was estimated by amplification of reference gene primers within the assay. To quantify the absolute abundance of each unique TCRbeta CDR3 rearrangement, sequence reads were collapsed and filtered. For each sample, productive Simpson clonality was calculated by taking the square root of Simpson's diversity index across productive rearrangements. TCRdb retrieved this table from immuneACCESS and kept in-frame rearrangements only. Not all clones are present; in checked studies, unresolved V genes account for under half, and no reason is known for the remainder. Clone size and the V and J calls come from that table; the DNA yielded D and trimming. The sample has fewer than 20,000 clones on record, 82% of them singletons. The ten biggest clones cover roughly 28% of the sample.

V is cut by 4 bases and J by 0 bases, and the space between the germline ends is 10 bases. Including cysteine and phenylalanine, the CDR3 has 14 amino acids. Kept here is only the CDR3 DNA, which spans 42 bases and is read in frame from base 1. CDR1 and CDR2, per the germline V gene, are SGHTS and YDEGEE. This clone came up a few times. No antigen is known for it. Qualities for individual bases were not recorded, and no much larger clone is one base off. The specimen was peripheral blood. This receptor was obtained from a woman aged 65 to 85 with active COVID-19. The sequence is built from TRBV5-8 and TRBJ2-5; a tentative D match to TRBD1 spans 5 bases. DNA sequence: TGTGCCAGCAGCGGCGACAGTTACCAAGAGACCCAGTACTTC. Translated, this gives CASSGDSYQETQYF.